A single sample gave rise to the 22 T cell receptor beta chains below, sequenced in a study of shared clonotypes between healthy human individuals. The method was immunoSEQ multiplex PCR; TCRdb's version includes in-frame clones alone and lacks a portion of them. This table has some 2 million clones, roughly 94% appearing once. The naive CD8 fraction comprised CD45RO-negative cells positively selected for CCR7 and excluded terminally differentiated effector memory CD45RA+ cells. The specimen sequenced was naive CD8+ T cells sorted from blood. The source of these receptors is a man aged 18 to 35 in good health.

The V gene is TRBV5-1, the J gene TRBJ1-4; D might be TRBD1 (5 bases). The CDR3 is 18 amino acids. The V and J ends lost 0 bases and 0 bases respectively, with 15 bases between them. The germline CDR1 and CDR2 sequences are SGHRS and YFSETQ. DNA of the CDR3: TGCGCCAGCAGCTTGGACCTCAGGGCAGAAACAACTAATGAAAAACTGTTTTTT. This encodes CASSLDLRAETTNEKLFF.

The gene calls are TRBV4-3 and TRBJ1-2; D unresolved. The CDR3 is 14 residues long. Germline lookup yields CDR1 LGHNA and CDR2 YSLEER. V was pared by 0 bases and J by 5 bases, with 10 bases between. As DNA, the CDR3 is TGCGCCAGCAGCCAAGATCCGGGTTCTTATGGCTACACCTTC. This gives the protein CASSQDPGSYGYTF.

The CDR3 nucleotides are TGTGCCAGCAGTGAAGCGACAGGGACTAATGAAAAACTGTTTTTT. It specifies CASSEATGTNEKLFF. V gene TRBV2 combines with J gene TRBJ1-4; TRBD1 agrees at 7 bases. With 0 bases clipped from V and 2 bases from J, the junction kept 0 bases outside the gene matches. CDR1 and CDR2 from the germline V gene are SNHLY and FYNNEI. CDR3 length equals 15 residues.

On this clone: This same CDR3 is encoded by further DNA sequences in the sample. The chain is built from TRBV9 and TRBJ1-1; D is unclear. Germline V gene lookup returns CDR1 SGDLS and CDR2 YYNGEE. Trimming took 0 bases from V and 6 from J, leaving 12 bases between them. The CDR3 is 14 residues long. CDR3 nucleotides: TGTGCCAGCAGCGTAGGAGGAGGGAGCGCTGAAGCTTTCTTT. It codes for CASSVGGGSAEAFF. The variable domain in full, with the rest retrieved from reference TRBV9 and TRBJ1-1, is DSGVTQTPKHLITATGQRVTLRCSPRSGDLSVYWYQQSLDQGLQFLIQYYNGEERAKGNILERFSAQQFPDLHSELNLSSLELGDSALYFCASSVGGGSAEAFFGQGTRLTVV.

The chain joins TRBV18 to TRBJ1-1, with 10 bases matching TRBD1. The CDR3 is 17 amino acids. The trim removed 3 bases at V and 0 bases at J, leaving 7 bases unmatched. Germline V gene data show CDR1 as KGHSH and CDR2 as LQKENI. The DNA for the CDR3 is TGTGCCAGCTCACCGGACAGGGGGGCCGGCATGAACACTGAAGCTTTCTTT. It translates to CASSPDRGAGMNTEAFF. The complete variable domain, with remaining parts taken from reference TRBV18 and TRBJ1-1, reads NAGVMQNPRHLVRRRGQEARLRCSPMKGHSHVYWYRQLPEEGLKFMVYLQKENIIDESGMPKERFSAEFPKEGPSILRIQQVVRGDSAAYFCASSPDRGAGMNTEAFFGQGTRLTVV.

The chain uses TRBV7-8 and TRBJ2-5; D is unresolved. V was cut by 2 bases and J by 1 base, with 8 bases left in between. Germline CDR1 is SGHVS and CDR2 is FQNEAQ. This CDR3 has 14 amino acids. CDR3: CASSLMGTQETQYF. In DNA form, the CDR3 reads TGTGCCAGCAGCTTAATGGGAACCCAAGAGACCCAGTACTTC.

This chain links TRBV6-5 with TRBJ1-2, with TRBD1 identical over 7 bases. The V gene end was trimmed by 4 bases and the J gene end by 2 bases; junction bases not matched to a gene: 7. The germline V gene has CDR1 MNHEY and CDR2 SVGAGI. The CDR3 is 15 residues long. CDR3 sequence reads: CASSLATGPNYGYTF. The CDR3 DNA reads TGTGCCAGCAGTTTGGCGACAGGGCCAAACTATGGCTACACCTTC.

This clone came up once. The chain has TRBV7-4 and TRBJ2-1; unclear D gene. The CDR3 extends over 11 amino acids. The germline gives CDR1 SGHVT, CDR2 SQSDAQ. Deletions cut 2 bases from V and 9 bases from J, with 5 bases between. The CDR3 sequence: CASSLLTEQFF. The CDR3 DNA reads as TGTGCCAGCAGCTTATTAACTGAGCAGTTCTTC.

Here the CDR3 reads CASSEAGTSLNQPQHF. CDR3 DNA: TGTGCCAGCAGTGAAGCGGGGACATCCCTCAATCAGCCCCAGCATTTT. The J gene is TRBJ1-5, the V gene TRBV6-1, with D possibly TRBD1 on 6 matching bases. Between the trimmed V and J ends, which lost 0 bases and 3 bases, there was a span of 12 bases. The CDR3 consists of 16 residues. Germline V lookup: CDR1 MNHNS, CDR2 SASEGT.

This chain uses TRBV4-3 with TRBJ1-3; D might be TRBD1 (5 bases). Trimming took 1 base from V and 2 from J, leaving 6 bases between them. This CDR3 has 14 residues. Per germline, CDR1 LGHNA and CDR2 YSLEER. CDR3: CASSQGGAGNTIYF. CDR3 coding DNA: TGCGCCAGCAGCCAAGGGGGGGCTGGAAACACCATATATTTT.

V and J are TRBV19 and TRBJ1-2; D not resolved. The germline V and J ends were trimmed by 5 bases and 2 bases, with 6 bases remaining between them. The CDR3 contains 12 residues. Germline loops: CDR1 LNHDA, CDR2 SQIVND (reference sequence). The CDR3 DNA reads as TGTGCCAGTAGTGGGCAGAACTATGGCTACACCTTC. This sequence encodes CASSGQNYGYTF.

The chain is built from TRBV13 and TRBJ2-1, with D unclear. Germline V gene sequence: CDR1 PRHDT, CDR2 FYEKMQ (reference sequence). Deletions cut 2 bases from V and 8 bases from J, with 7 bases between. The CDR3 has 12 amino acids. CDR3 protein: CASSLTKDEQFF. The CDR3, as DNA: TGTGCCAGCAGCTTAACGAAGGATGAGCAGTTCTTC.

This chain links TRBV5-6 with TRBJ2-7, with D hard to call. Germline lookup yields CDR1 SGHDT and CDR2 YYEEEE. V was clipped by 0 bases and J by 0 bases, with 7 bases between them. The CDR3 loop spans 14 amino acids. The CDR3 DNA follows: TGTGCCAGCAGCTTGGGACACGTCTCCTACGAGCAGTACTTC. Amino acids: CASSLGHVSYEQYF.

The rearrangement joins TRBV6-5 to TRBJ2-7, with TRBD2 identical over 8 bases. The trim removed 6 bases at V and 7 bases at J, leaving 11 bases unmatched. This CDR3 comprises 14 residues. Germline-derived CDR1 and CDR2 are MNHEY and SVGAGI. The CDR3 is CASSPSGGAGEQYF. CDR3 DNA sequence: TGTGCCAGCAGCCCCTCGGGGGGGGCGGGGGAGCAGTACTTC.

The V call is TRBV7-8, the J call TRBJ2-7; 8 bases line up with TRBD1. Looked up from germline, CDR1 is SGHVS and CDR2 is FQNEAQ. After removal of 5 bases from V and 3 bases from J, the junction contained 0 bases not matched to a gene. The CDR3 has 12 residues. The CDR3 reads CASSGQGYEQYF. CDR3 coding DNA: TGTGCCAGCAGCGGACAGGGCTACGAGCAGTACTTC.

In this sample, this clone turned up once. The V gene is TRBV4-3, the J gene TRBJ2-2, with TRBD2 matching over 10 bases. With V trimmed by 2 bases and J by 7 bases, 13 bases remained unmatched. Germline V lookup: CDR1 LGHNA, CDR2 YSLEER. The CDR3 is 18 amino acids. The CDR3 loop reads CASSQRLAGEGSDGELFF. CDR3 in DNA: TGCGCCAGCAGCCAAAGGCTAGCGGGAGAGGGTAGTGACGGGGAGCTGTTTTTT.

CDR3: CASSDVLRGTDEQFF. CDR3 in DNA: TGTGCCAGCAGTGATGTTTTGAGGGGGACGGATGAGCAGTTCTTC. V is TRBV2 and J is TRBJ2-1; D is possibly TRBD1 (6 bases). Germline lookup yields CDR1 SNHLY and CDR2 FYNNEI. V was clipped by 3 bases and J by 8 bases, with 17 bases between them. The CDR3 is 15 amino acids.

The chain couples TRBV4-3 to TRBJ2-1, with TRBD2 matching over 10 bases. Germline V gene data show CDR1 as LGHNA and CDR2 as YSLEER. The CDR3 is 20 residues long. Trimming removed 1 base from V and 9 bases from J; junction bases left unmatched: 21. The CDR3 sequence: CASSQGAFEGLAGVTTEQFF. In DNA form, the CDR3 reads TGCGCCAGCAGCCAAGGGGCATTCGAGGGCCTAGCGGGAGTTACGACTGAGCAGTTCTTC.

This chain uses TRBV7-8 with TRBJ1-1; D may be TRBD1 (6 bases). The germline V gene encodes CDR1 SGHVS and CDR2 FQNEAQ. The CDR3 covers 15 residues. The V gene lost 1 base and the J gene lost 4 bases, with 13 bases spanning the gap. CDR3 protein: CASSLEGRGGTEAFF. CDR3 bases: TGTGCCAGCAGCTTAGAGGGCAGGGGAGGCACTGAAGCTTTCTTT.

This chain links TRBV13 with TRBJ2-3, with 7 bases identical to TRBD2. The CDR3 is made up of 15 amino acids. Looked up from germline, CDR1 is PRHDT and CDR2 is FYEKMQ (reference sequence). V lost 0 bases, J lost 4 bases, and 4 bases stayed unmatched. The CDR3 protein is CASSLGGRAPDTQYF. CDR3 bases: TGTGCCAGCAGCTTAGGAGGGAGGGCCCCAGATACGCAGTATTTT.

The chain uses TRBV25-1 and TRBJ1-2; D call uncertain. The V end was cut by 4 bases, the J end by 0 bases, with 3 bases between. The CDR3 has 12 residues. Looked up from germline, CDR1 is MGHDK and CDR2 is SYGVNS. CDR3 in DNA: TGTGCCAGCAGTGTAACTAACTATGGCTACACCTTC. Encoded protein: CASSVTNYGYTF.

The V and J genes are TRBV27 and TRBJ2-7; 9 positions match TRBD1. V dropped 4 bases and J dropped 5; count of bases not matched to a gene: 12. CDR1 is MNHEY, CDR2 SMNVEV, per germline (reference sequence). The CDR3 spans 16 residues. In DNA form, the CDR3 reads TGTGCCAGCAGTTCCTACCTTACAGGGGGCAGGGACGAGCAGTACTTC. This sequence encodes CASSSYLTGGRDEQYF.